This is a list of T cell receptor beta chains from one sample in a study of cytomegalovirus exposure and HLA in healthy donors. Profiling relied on immunoSEQ multiplex PCR, and the TCRdb table lists in-frame clones only, not all of them. Of 100,000 to 150,000 clones listed, more than 9% were seen once; the top ten hold approximately 4.4%. Sequenced sample: PBMCs. These receptors came from a woman between 18 and 29 years old in good health and CMV-seropositive. Each CDR3 is given with its conserved first and last residue. A D gene is named only where the DNA matches it firmly. Rows may omit the clone size; those that give it use once, few, many or a size class.

v_gene,d_gene,abundance,j_gene,CDR3aa,CDR3nt
TRBV6-1,TRBD2,-,TRBJ2-5,CASNSIGRVETQYF,TGTGCCAGCAATAGTATCGGGAGGGTAGAGACCCAGTACTTC
TRBV6-5,-,-,TRBJ1-5,CASTLQGGNQPQHF,TGTGCCAGCACCCTACAGGGAGGGAATCAGCCCCAGCATTTT
TRBV18,-,-,TRBJ1-1,CASSPNGNTEAFF,TGTGCCAGCTCACCAAACGGGAACACTGAAGCTTTCTTT
TRBV5-6,-,few,TRBJ2-6,CASSWGRAGANVLTF,TGTGCCAGCAGCTGGGGGCGAGCTGGGGCCAACGTCCTGACTTTC
TRBV7-9,-,few,TRBJ2-7,CASSSPRGREDYEQYF,TGTGCCAGCAGCTCCCCTAGGGGGCGGGAGGACTACGAGCAGTACTTC
TRBV2,-,-,TRBJ2-2,CASSVRRENTGELFF,TGTGCCAGCAGTGTTCGCCGGGAGAACACCGGGGAGCTGTTTTTT
TRBV27,-,-,TRBJ2-7,CASSSMDREGRSSYEQYF,TGTGCCAGCAGTTCCATGGACAGGGAGGGAAGGAGCTCCTACGAGCAGTACTTC
TRBV9,-,few,TRBJ1-1,CASSVGYRGSTEAFF,TGTGCCAGCAGCGTAGGGTACCGCGGGAGCACTGAAGCTTTCTTT
TRBV18,-,few,TRBJ2-7,CASSPAEGMAYEQYF,TGTGCCAGCTCACCAGCGGAGGGGATGGCCTACGAGCAGTACTTC
TRBV7-2,TRBD1,few,TRBJ2-4,CASSFDRGVQNIQYF,TGTGCCAGCAGCTTCGACAGGGGGGTCCAAAACATTCAGTACTTC
TRBV4-1,-,few,TRBJ2-7,CASSLDQPQGGEQYF,TGCGCCAGCAGCCTCGACCAGCCGCAGGGTGGCGAGCAGTACTTC
TRBV29-1,-,few,TRBJ2-4,CSVEKLERDIQYF,TGCAGCGTTGAGAAACTAGAAAGAGACATTCAGTACTTC
TRBV28,TRBD1,-,TRBJ2-7,CASSLPQGAYEQYF,TGTGCCAGCAGTTTACCCCAGGGGGCCTACGAGCAGTACTTC
TRBV2,-,-,TRBJ2-3,CASSHAQELPDTQYF,TGTGCCAGCAGCCACGCTCAGGAACTTCCAGATACGCAGTATTTT
TRBV5-1,-,few,TRBJ2-1,CATMGVDNEQFF,TGCGCCACCATGGGAGTCGACAATGAGCAGTTCTTC
TRBV27,TRBD1,-,TRBJ1-2,CASSPTGDYGYTF,TGTGCCAGCAGCCCGACAGGGGACTATGGCTACACCTTC
TRBV9,-,few,TRBJ2-3,CASSGLLGGTQYF,TGTGCCAGCAGCGGCCTGCTAGGGGGTACGCAGTATTTT
TRBV25-1,-,-,TRBJ2-1,CASSELVREQFF,TGTGCCAGCAGTGAATTAGTGAGGGAGCAGTTCTTC
TRBV29-1,-,-,TRBJ2-3,CSVDLDAVTQYF,TGCAGCGTTGACCTAGACGCAGTTACGCAGTATTTT
TRBV30,-,few,TRBJ2-6,CAWSEGVEPGANVLTF,TGTGCCTGGAGCGAGGGGGTGGAACCTGGGGCCAACGTCCTGACTTTC
TRBV4-1,-,few,TRBJ1-1,CASSSQVGGGYTEAFF,TGCGCCAGCAGCTCTCAGGTCGGGGGTGGATACACTGAAGCTTTCTTT
TRBV6-1,-,few,TRBJ2-1,CASSDQAPGEGPRNEQFF,TGTGCCAGCAGTGACCAAGCTCCAGGGGAGGGCCCCCGCAATGAGCAGTTCTTC
TRBV5-1,-,few,TRBJ1-2,CASSLEAGAYYGYTF,TGCGCCAGCAGCCTGGAGGCAGGGGCTTACTATGGCTACACCTTC
TRBV28,-,-,TRBJ1-2,CASSFTLRGEGRDGYTF,TGTGCCAGCAGTTTCACGCTACGAGGGGAGGGTAGGGATGGCTACACCTTC
TRBV6-5,-,-,TRBJ1-6,CASRSTGNSPLHF,TGTGCCAGCAGGTCTACGGGGAATTCACCCCTCCACTTT
TRBV9,TRBD2,-,TRBJ2-1,CASSERLAVYNEQFF,TGTGCCAGCAGCGAACGACTAGCGGTCTACAATGAGCAGTTCTTC
TRBV5-1,-,-,TRBJ2-7,CASSLVAYISSYEQYF,TGCGCCAGCAGCTTGGTAGCGTATATTAGCTCCTACGAGCAGTACTTC
TRBV25-1,TRBD1,few,TRBJ2-1,CASSESHDWGQVSEQFF,TGTGCCAGCAGTGAATCCCACGACTGGGGACAGGTTTCTGAGCAGTTCTTC
TRBV6-5,TRBD1,few,TRBJ2-7,CASSYFTGQHYEQYF,TGTGCCAGCAGTTACTTTACGGGACAGCACTACGAGCAGTACTTC
TRBV30,-,-,TRBJ1-1,CAWSRATEAFF,TGTGCCTGGAGTCGAGCCACTGAAGCTTTCTTT
TRBV19,-,few,TRBJ1-1,CASSIYQGSTEAFF,TGTGCCAGTAGTATTTACCAGGGCAGCACTGAAGCTTTCTTT
TRBV4-2,-,few,TRBJ1-2,CASSQEQNYGYTF,TGTGCCAGCAGCCAAGAACAGAACTATGGCTACACCTTC
TRBV27,-,-,TRBJ2-7,CASSLSPVYEQYF,TGTGCCAGCAGTTTATCGCCAGTCTACGAGCAGTACTTC
TRBV6-1,-,few,TRBJ2-5,CASSEWVRGGETQYF,TGTGCCAGCAGTGAATGGGTCAGGGGTGGAGAGACCCAGTACTTC
TRBV25-1,-,-,TRBJ2-1,CASSETGSNEQFF,TGTGCCAGCAGTGAGACAGGATCGAATGAGCAGTTCTTC
TRBV28,-,-,TRBJ1-4,CASSSSDSILEKLFF,TGTGCCAGCAGCTCTTCCGACAGTATTCTTGAAAAACTGTTTTTT
TRBV19,-,-,TRBJ2-3,CASSPGALTDTQYF,TGTGCCAGTAGTCCAGGGGCTTTAACAGATACGCAGTATTTT
TRBV4-2,TRBD2,-,TRBJ2-3,CASSRFGGLAGGDTQYF,TGTGCCAGCAGCCGCTTCGGGGGGCTAGCGGGAGGGGATACGCAGTATTTT
TRBV4-1,-,few,TRBJ2-7,CASSQGDSYEQYF,TGCGCCAGCAGCCAAGGTGACAGCTACGAGCAGTACTTC
TRBV28,-,few,TRBJ1-5,CASILEGPNQPQHF,TGTGCCAGCATCTTGGAGGGACCCAATCAGCCCCAGCATTTT
TRBV7-9,TRBD1,few,TRBJ2-2,CASSLGQGRTGELFF,TGTGCCAGCAGCCTCGGACAGGGGCGAACCGGGGAGCTGTTTTTT
TRBV7-6,TRBD2,few,TRBJ2-2,CASSSLPASGKDGELFF,TGTGCCAGCAGCTCCCTTCCCGCTAGCGGGAAGGACGGGGAGCTGTTTTTT
TRBV28,TRBD1,-,TRBJ2-6,CASSLLGTAPGSGANVLTF,TGTGCCAGCAGCCTACTAGGGACAGCCCCGGGCTCTGGGGCCAACGTCCTGACTTTC
TRBV2,TRBD1,few,TRBJ2-5,CASSMGQQETQYF,TGTGCCAGCAGTATGGGACAGCAAGAGACCCAGTACTTC
TRBV4-1,-,-,TRBJ2-7,CASSQRATGAYEQYF,TGCGCCAGCAGCCAAAGAGCGACAGGAGCCTACGAGCAGTACTTC